This T cell receptor beta chain derives from a study of T cells in severe cutaneous drug reactions (dated by TCRdb to between 2018 and 2021). Broadly, across the study: Patients were recruited between about 2011 and 2019 from Taiwan, Thailand and a European registry network. The libraries were made with iRepertoire multiplex PCR, and the authors referred to a comparison in which iRepertoire and 5' RACE methods, with or without UMI, captured abundant clonotypes to a similar degree. Biological samples, such as blister fluids/cells and PBMC, were collected from patients during the acute or recovery stage. Assignment of the culprit drug relied on both the Naranjo algorithm and the ALDEN drug causality algorithm. Only patients with a probable or definite SJS/TEN or DRESS diagnosis by RegiSCAR criteria were enrolled. The study combined bulk TCR sequencing with single-cell sequencing, quantitative PCR validation, functional assays and transgenic mouse experiments. Study-wide findings and limitations: A public TCRbeta CDR3, present at a mean of approximately 13% in all seven CBZ-SJS/TEN blister samples, was undetectable or scarce in PBMC from tolerant controls and healthy donors. CBZ-SJS/TEN patients showed strongly increased TRBV12-4 usage, with an average of about 32% in blister cells and approximately 5% in PBMC. According to the authors, further study is still needed to determine whether the public TCR generalizes to SJS/TEN caused by other drugs.

The donors whose samples were sequenced had carbamazepine-induced Stevens-Johnson syndrome or toxic epidermal necrolysis (CBZ-SJS/TEN). The peripheral blood repertoires were obtained from CBZ-SJS/TEN patients of Han Chinese origin (roughly five) and European origin (roughly 6). To search for drug-specific clonotypes, the T cell receptor repertoires of patients with drug-induced severe cutaneous adverse reactions were profiled by next-generation sequencing. RNA was isolated either from blister cells of skin lesions or from peripheral blood mononuclear cells. For both bulk and single-cell sequencing, libraries were prepared with the iRepertoire multiplex PCR system using TCR subtype-specific primers. Multiplex PCR with primers targeting V, D and J gene regions was used to generate bulk TCR beta libraries. Bulk TCR library preparation used roughly 100-500 ng of RNA per sample as input. An Illumina MiSeq was used to sequence bulk TCR beta amplicons. Turning to the authors' computational methods: Sample misassignments and low-quality sequencing reads were removed through quality control steps. CDR3 was defined as the amino acids lying between the Y[YFLI]C motif of the V-gene and the [FW]GXGT motif of the J-segment. TRBV and TRBJ gene assignments and CDR3 clonotypes followed the IMGT database. For each sample, TRBV expression was normalized against the mean for the same gene in PBMC from roughly 42 healthy donors. Based on TCRdb reprocessing of the reads, there is one entry per CDR3 protein sequence, and DNA is missing. The V and J calls and clone size are TCRdb's, not the authors'. This sample's clone table shows 2,000 or so distinct CDR3 sequences. The biggest ten clones account for around 32% of the sample.

Frequency indicates this clonotype is medium-sized (0.01 to 0.1%); no count is kept. Its cognate antigen has yet to be identified. Via the germline V gene, CDR1 is KGHSH and CDR2 LQKENI. The CDR3 spans 14 residues, from the cysteine through the phenylalanine. Only the protein is on record. This chain is built from TRBV18 and TRBJ1-5; absent DNA, TCRdb's TRBD1 call cannot be checked. Material for sequencing was PBMCs. The receptor was isolated from a human donor with Stevens-Johnson syndrome, a severe cutaneous drug reaction. The CDR3 protein is CASSPGQSQQPQHF.